The entry below describes one T cell receptor beta chain. Its specificity is unknown. TCRdb's copy holds only in-frame clones and misses some; the assay was immunoSEQ multiplex PCR. Of 150,000 to 200,000 clones detected, 90% to 95% appear once; the ten largest clones hold 2.6%. The source of the sample is a study of T cell responses to AZD1222 COVID-19 vaccine. Whole-study context: Second-dose timings of about 4 or about 12 weeks were pooled. Whole-study findings and limits: Possibly, clonal diversity was underestimated; donors were largely white British and included more females. The study sampled repertoires only after the peak T cell response. Unmutated variant regions are reportedly the target of nearly half of TCRs that are spike-specific.

Germline CDR1 SGHRS, CDR2 YFSETQ. The CDR3 is 13 amino acids. J was trimmed by 7 bases and V by 4 bases; bases with no gene match: 7. The sequence was collected from an adult in good health. This material consisted of peripheral blood, taken on day 0 of AZD1222 vaccination. The chain couples TRBV5-1 to TRBJ2-7; TRBD2 agrees at 8 bases. The CDR3 is CASSLPPGGEQYF. The DNA of the CDR3 is TGCGCCAGCAGCCTTCCCCCGGGAGGGGAGCAGTACTTC.